Listed here are 32 T cell receptor beta chains from one sample, sequenced in a study of blood T cell repertoires in COVID-19. The protocol was immunoSEQ multiplex PCR, while the TCRdb copy is restricted to in-frame clones and leaves out a portion. Of under 80,000 clones detected, about 85% appear once; the ten largest clones hold 3.5% to 5%. Sequencing was performed on peripheral blood. The source of these receptors is a man between 65 and 85 years old with active COVID-19.

This chain uses TRBV19 with TRBJ1-2; 9 bases match TRBD1. Germline assignment: CDR1 LNHDA and CDR2 SQIVND (reference sequence). J was trimmed by 3 bases and V by 3 bases; bases with no gene match: 2. This CDR3 region has 14 residues. Written as DNA, the CDR3 is TGTGCCAGTAGTATCGGGGACAGGGACTATGGCTACACCTTC. Amino acid sequence: CASSIGDRDYGYTF.

The V gene is TRBV14, the J gene TRBJ2-1; 12 nucleotides line up with TRBD2. Germline CDR1 SGHDN, CDR2 FVKESK. The CDR3 is made up of 18 amino acids. With V trimmed by 4 bases and J by 2 bases, 9 bases remained unmatched. This chain's CDR3 is CASSPPGLAGGTYNEQFF. CDR3 DNA: TGTGCCAGCAGCCCGCCGGGGCTAGCGGGAGGGACCTACAATGAGCAGTTCTTC.

The J gene is TRBJ2-5, the V gene TRBV3-1 (or the pseudogene TRBV3-2); TRBD2 might be the D (7 bases). Germline V gene sequence: CDR1 LGHDT, CDR2 YNNKEL (reference sequence). The length of the CDR3 is 12 residues. The CDR3 protein is CGGGPSRETQYF. The CDR3 nucleotides are TGTGGGGGGGGGCCGTCGAGAGAGACCCAGTACTTC.

V gene TRBV11-1 combines with J gene TRBJ1-2; D is unresolved. With 1 base removed from V and 13 bases from J, the gap between germline ends came to 16 bases. There are 13 residues in the CDR3. Germline lookup yields CDR1 SGHAT and CDR2 FQDESV (reference sequence). The CDR3 nucleotides are TGTGCCAGCAGCTTAGATGGTGGCCAGGCCCTCACCTTC. It codes for CASSLDGGQALTF.

The chain employs TRBV9 and TRBJ2-3; TRBD1 aligns across 8 bases. This CDR3 comprises 15 residues. J lost 4 bases, V lost 0 bases, and 4 bases had no gene match. Germline CDR1 SGDLS, CDR2 YYNGEE. The CDR3: CASSVGTGPPDTQYF. CDR3 bases: TGTGCCAGCAGCGTAGGGACAGGGCCCCCAGATACGCAGTATTTT.

This clone has just a few counts. V usage is TRBV14 and J usage is TRBJ2-1, with D possibly TRBD1 on 5 matching bases. CDR1 SGHDN and CDR2 FVKESK come from the germline V gene. The CDR3 is 15 residues long. The V and J ends lost 0 bases and 12 bases respectively, with 18 bases between them. Here the CDR3 DNA reads TGTGCCAGCAGCCAAGATTCGGCCAGGGCCCAGGGGCAGTTCTTC. Its protein is CASSQDSARAQGQFF.

Comment on this clone: The germline gene is not matched at one end of the junction; a read error may be the cause. The genes are TRBV29-1 and TRBJ2-1; tentative D call: TRBD1 (6 bases). Germline CDR1 is SQVTM and CDR2 is ANQGSEA. The CDR3 sequence is 11 residues long. CDR3 region: CSVEDAFPGVF. Here the CDR3 DNA reads TGCAGCGTTGAAGATGCGTTCCCAGGGGTCTTC.

The chain is built from TRBV21-1 and TRBJ1-4; the table's D call TRBD1 went unverified against the DNA. TRBV21-1 is a pseudogene locus. CDR3 length: 15 residues. CDR3 bases: TGTGCCAGCAGCAACCACAGGGGGGGTAGTGAAAAACTGTTTTTT. Protein product: CASSNHRGGSEKLFF.

The rearrangement links TRBV30 to TRBJ2-5, with TRBD2 matching over 8 bases. V shed 5 bases, J shed 5 bases, and the junction held 13 bases outside the gene matches. Germline loops: CDR1 GTSNPN, CDR2 SVGIG (reference sequence). The CDR3 has 15 residues. CDR3 amino acids: CAWGYPAPGGETQYF. The CDR3 region has the DNA TGTGCCTGGGGCTACCCGGCCCCGGGGGGGGAGACCCAGTACTTC. Together with reference TRBV30 and TRBJ2-5, the CDR3 gives the full variable domain: SQTIHQWPATLVQPVGSPLSLECTVEGTSNPNLYWYRQAAGRGLQLLFYSVGIGQISSEVPQNLSASRPQDRQFILSSKKLLLSDSGFYLCAWGYPAPGGETQYFGPGTRLLVL.

The V call is TRBV7-9, the J call TRBJ1-3; the match to TRBD1 covers 9 bases. V was clipped by 8 bases and J by 4 bases; unmatched bases: 6. The CDR3 consists of 14 residues. Germline V lookup: CDR1 SEHNR, CDR2 FQNEAQ (reference sequence). CDR3: CASRAGQGGNTIYF. The CDR3 coding sequence is TGTGCCAGCCGCGCCGGACAGGGGGGAAACACCATATATTTT.

The chain is built from TRBV6-5 and TRBJ1-2, with 8 bases fitting TRBD1. CDR1 is MNHEY and CDR2 is SVGAGI in the germline V gene. Losses at the gene ends were 6 bases for V and 4 bases for J; bases not matched to a gene: 7. The CDR3 totals 14 residues. This chain's CDR3 is CASRGNRGSYGYTF. The CDR3 DNA sequence: TGTGCCAGCAGGGGTAACAGGGGGAGCTATGGCTACACCTTC.

The CDR3 coding sequence is TGTGCCTGGAGGGGCCGGGACGGACTAGCGGGAGGGGGTGAGCAGTTCTTC. It specifies CAWRGRDGLAGGGEQFF. This rearrangement joins TRBV30 to TRBJ2-1, with 15 bases lining up with TRBD2. The CDR3 covers 17 residues. V lost 3 bases to trimming and J lost 9 bases; unmatched junction nucleotides: 12. Germline CDR1 GTSNPN, CDR2 SVGIG (reference sequence).

This clone was seen a handful of times. This chain links TRBV7-9 with TRBJ2-7; 15 bases agree with TRBD2. CDR1 is SEHNR and CDR2 is FQNEAQ in the germline V gene (reference sequence). Trimming at V came to 5 bases and at J to 6 bases, leaving 8 bases not matched to a gene. The CDR3 is made up of 16 amino acids. The CDR3 nucleotides are TGTGCCAGCAGCCCAGCCCTGGGACTAGCGGGAGGCGAGCAGTACTTC. Translation: CASSPALGLAGGEQYF. The full variable domain, its missing parts supplied by reference TRBV7-9 and TRBJ2-7, is DTGVSQNPRHKITKRGQNVTFRCDPISEHNRLYWYRQTLGQGPEFLTYFQNEAQLEKSRLLSDRFSAERPKGSFSTLEIQRTEQGDSAMYLCASSPALGLAGGEQYFGPGTRLTVT.

The V and J genes are TRBV19 and TRBJ2-1, with 12 bases fitting TRBD2. Germline lookup yields CDR1 LNHDA and CDR2 SQIVND (reference sequence). The length of the CDR3 is 15 residues. Losses at the gene ends were 9 bases for V and 15 bases for J; bases not matched to a gene: 18. The CDR3 nucleotides read TGTGCCAGCACCACTGGGGCTAGCGGGAGGGCCCAGCGGTTCTTC. It codes for CASTTGASGRAQRFF.

V usage is TRBV11-2 and J usage is TRBJ2-6; a possible D gene is TRBD2 (5 bases). Germline V CDR1 and CDR2: SGHAT, FQNNGV. V was trimmed by 2 bases and J by 2 bases, leaving 7 bases between them. The CDR3 totals 15 residues. The CDR3 DNA is TGTGCCAGCAGCTTAAGGAGGACTGGGGCCAACGTCCTGACTTTC. This translates into CASSLRRTGANVLTF.

This sequence joins TRBV7-9 and TRBJ2-1; 7 nucleotides match TRBD2. The CDR3 extends over 13 amino acids. V was clipped by 5 bases and J by 9 bases; unmatched bases: 7. The germline V gene encodes CDR1 SEHNR and CDR2 FQNEAQ (reference sequence). Written as DNA, the CDR3 is TGTGCCAGCAGCCCCCAGCCGGGGGGTGAGCAGTTCTTC. Protein: CASSPQPGGEQFF.

The V and J genes are TRBV7-2 and TRBJ2-7, with 14 nucleotides matching TRBD2. The length of the CDR3 is 19 residues. In germline, CDR1 is SGHTA, CDR2 FQGNSA. Trimming cost V 5 bases and J 5 bases; bases outside gene matches: 17. Written as DNA, the CDR3 is TGTGCCAGCAGCCCCCGGGGGACTAGCGGGAGACTTAGGGTCCACGAGCAGTACTTC. Its translation is CASSPRGTSGRLRVHEQYF.

This chain joins TRBV29-1 and TRBJ2-1; 8 positions match TRBD2. The germline V gene encodes CDR1 SQVTM and CDR2 ANQGSEA. The CDR3 runs 14 residues. V shed 8 bases and J 5 bases; nucleotides not matched to a gene: 11. CDR3 in amino acids: CSTLGVAGNNEQFF. CDR3 sequence (DNA): TGCAGCACGTTGGGGGTAGCGGGAAACAATGAGCAGTTCTTC.

The chain joins TRBV25-1 to TRBJ1-1, with 8 bases identical to TRBD1. The CDR3 spans 16 residues. The V and J ends lost 4 bases and 1 base, in that order; junction bases with no gene match: 8. In germline, CDR1 is MGHDK, CDR2 SYGVNS. As DNA, the CDR3 is TGTGCCAGCAGTGGGACCCCAGGGGGCTGGAACACTGAAGCTTTCTTT. It is translated as CASSGTPGGWNTEAFF.

The chain has TRBV5-5 and TRBJ1-1, with unresolved D. The V and J ends lost 1 base and 1 base respectively, with 11 bases between them. The CDR3 has 15 residues. Germline lookup yields CDR1 SGHKS and CDR2 YYEKEE (reference sequence). CDR3 DNA sequence: TGTGCCAGCAGCTTGTCGCCAGGTGAGAACACTGAAGCTTTCTTT. Its protein product is CASSLSPGENTEAFF.

The rearrangement links TRBV19 to TRBJ2-1; 8 bases are shared with TRBD2. The germline gives CDR1 LNHDA, CDR2 SQIVND (reference sequence). The CDR3 consists of 14 residues. J gave up 6 bases and V 3 bases, and 4 bases lay outside the gene matches. CDR3 sequence (DNA): TGTGCCAGTAGTATCGGGACTAGTCCCAATGAGCAGTTCTTC. It yields the protein CASSIGTSPNEQFF. The full variable domain, rest sourced from reference TRBV19 and TRBJ2-1, is DGGITQSPKYLFRKEGQNVTLSCEQNLNHDAMYWYRQDPGQGLRLIYYSQIVNDFQKGDIAEGYSVSREKKESFPLTVTSAQKNPTAFYLCASSIGTSPNEQFFGPGTRLTVL.

The chain carries TRBV5-8 and TRBJ2-5, with 8 bases identical to TRBD2. The germline V gene has CDR1 SGHTS and CDR2 YDEGEE. The length of the CDR3 is 15 residues. The ends lost 4 bases at V and 5 bases at J; junction bases unmatched: 10. DNA for the CDR3: TGTGCCAGCAGCCCCTGGGACACGGGGGGGGAGACCCAGTACTTC. Encoded protein: CASSPWDTGGETQYF.

The chain carries TRBV14 and TRBJ1-1; D unclear. The CDR3 length is 13 residues. From germline, CDR1 is SGHDN and CDR2 FVKESK. V was clipped by 5 bases and J by 1 base, with 8 bases between them. DNA for the CDR3: TGTGCCAGCAGCTCAACGGGGAACACTGAAGCTTTCTTT. Translated, it gives CASSSTGNTEAFF.

The table lists this clone with a count of one. The chain's CDR3 is CASSITGPGNTIYF. The CDR3 DNA reads TGTGCCAGTAGTATAACAGGACCTGGAAACACCATATATTTT. This sequence joins TRBV19 and TRBJ1-3, with D possibly TRBD1 on 5 matching bases. Germline values: CDR1 LNHDA, CDR2 SQIVND (reference sequence). There are 14 residues in the CDR3. V was clipped by 2 bases and J by 2 bases, with 7 bases between them.

V gene TRBV12-3 or TRBV12-4 combines with J gene TRBJ1-2, with D maybe TRBD1 (6 bases). V dropped 6 bases and J dropped 13 bases, with 15 bases sitting between them. CDR3 length: 11 amino acids. The CDR3 DNA reads as TGTGCCAGCAGCCTCAACAGGGTTACCACCTTC. This sequence encodes CASSLNRVTTF.

The chain employs TRBV28 and TRBJ2-5, with a possible D match to TRBD1 (6 bases). The CDR3 sequence is 16 residues long. Germline loops: CDR1 MDHEN, CDR2 SYDVKM. Trimming shortened V by 1 base and J by 0 bases, and 12 bases separated the two germline ends. The CDR3 region has the DNA TGTGCCAGCAGTTTATTTGGGGGCCCCGACCAAGAGACCCAGTACTTC. Translating gives CASSLFGGPDQETQYF.

V gene TRBV4-1 combines with J gene TRBJ2-2, with TRBD2 matching over 8 bases. Germline CDR1 MGHRA, CDR2 YSYEKL. The CDR3 covers 18 residues. Trimming took 0 bases from V and 1 from J; bases not matched to a gene: 7. The CDR3 reads CASSQDFGLAGNTGELFF. CDR3 DNA: TGCGCCAGCAGCCAAGATTTTGGGCTAGCGGGGAACACCGGGGAGCTGTTTTTT.

The chain joins TRBV7-2 to TRBJ1-1, with 9 nucleotides matching TRBD1. The V and J ends lost 0 bases and 1 base, in that order; junction bases with no gene match: 0. The CDR3 covers 15 residues. Germline V gene sequence: CDR1 SGHTA, CDR2 FQGNSA. CDR3 residues: CASSLAGQGNTEAFF. The CDR3 DNA follows: TGTGCCAGCAGCTTAGCGGGACAGGGGAACACTGAAGCTTTCTTT.

V and J are TRBV28 and TRBJ2-7; 8 nucleotides line up with TRBD2. The CDR3 runs 17 residues. Germline assignment: CDR1 MDHEN and CDR2 SYDVKM. V gave up 2 bases and J gave up 6 bases; unmatched junction bases: 15. CDR3 sequence (DNA): TGTGCCAGCAGTTTACCGGCTCGGGGGACTAGGCCGGTCGAGCAGTACTTC. It encodes CASSLPARGTRPVEQYF. Full variable domain (remainder filled in from reference TRBV28 and TRBJ2-7): DVKVTQSSRYLVKRTGEKVFLECVQDMDHENMFWYRQDPGLGLRLIYFSYDVKMKEKGDIPEGYSVSREKKERFSLILESASTNQTSMYLCASSLPARGTRPVEQYFGPGTRLTVT.

Many counts were recorded for this clone. V and J are TRBV6-1 and TRBJ1-2, with D perhaps matching TRBD1 (5 bases). The CDR3 spans 13 residues. The germline V gene encodes CDR1 MNHNS and CDR2 SASEGT. The V end was cut by 1 base, the J end by 7 bases, with 10 bases between. The CDR3 spells CASSEGRVRGYTF. CDR3 in DNA: TGTGCCAGCAGTGAAGGCAGGGTCCGTGGCTACACCTTC.

This chain uses TRBV24-1 with TRBJ2-5; a possible D gene is TRBD2 (7 bases). The CDR3 runs 16 residues. The V end was cut by 4 bases, the J end by 5 bases, with 19 bases between. From germline, CDR1 is KGHDR and CDR2 SFDVKD. The CDR3: CATSDPGGPKGETQYF. The CDR3 DNA follows: TGTGCCACCAGTGACCCCGGGGGGCCCAAGGGGGAGACCCAGTACTTC.

CDR3 region: CASRPQREAFGQQYF. The CDR3, as DNA: TGTGCCAGCAGACCCCAGCGGGAGGCCTTCGGTCAGCAGTACTTC. This chain links TRBV28 with TRBJ2-7, with TRBD2 matching 9 bases. V shed 6 bases and J 8 bases; nucleotides not matched to a gene: 14. The CDR3 covers 15 residues. The germline V gene has CDR1 MDHEN and CDR2 SYDVKM.